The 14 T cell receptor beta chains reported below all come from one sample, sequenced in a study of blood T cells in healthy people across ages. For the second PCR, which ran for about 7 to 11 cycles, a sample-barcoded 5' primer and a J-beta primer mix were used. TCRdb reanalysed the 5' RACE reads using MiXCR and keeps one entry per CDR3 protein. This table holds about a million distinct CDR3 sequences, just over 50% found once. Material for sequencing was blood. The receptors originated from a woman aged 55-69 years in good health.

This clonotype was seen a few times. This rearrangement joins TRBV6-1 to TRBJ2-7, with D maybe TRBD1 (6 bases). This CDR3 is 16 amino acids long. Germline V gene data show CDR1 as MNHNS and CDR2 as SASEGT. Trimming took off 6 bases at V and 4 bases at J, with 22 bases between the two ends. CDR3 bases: TGTGCCAGCAGAAAATTCAGACAGGATCGGGGTTACGAGCAGTACTTC. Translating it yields CASRKFRQDRGYEQYF.

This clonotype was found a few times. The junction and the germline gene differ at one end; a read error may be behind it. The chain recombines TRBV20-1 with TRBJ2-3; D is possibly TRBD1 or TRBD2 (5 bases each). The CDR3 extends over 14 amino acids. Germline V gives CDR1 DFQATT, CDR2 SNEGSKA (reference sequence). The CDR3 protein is CSARDGTQSNTQYF. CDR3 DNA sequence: TGCAGTGCTCGAGACGGGACGCAAAGCAATACGCAGTATTTT.

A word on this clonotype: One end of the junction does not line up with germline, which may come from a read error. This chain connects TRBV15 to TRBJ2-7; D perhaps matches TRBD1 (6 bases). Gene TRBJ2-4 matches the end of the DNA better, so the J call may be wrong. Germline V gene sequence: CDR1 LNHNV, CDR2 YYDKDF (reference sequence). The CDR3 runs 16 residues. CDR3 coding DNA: TGTGTCACCAGCAGAGATACTGGGGGCCCCCGGACCATTCAGTACTTC. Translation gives CVTSRDTGGPRTIQYF.

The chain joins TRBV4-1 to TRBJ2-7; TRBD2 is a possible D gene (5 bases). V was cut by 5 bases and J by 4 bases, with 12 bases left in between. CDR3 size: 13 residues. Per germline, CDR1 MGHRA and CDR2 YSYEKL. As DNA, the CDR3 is TGCGCCAGCAGCTATCCAGGCGGGTACGAGCAGTACTTC. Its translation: CASSYPGGYEQYF.

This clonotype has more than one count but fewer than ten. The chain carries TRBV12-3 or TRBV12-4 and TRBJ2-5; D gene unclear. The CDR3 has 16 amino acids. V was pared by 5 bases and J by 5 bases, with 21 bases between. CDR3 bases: TGTGCCAGCAGTCCCCGACTGGGGTCTGACCGGGAGACCCAGTACTTC. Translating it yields CASSPRLGSDRETQYF.

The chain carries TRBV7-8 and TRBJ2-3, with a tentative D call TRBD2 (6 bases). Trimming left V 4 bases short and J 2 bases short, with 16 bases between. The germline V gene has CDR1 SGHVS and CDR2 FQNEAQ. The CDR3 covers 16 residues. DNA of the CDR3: TGTGCCAGCAGCTCCCCGGCGGGGACCAACACAGATACGCAGTATTTT. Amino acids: CASSSPAGTNTDTQYF.

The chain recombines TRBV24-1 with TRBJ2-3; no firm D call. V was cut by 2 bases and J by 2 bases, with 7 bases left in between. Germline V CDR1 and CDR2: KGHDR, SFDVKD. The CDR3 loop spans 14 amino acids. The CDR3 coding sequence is TGTGCCACCAGTGATTCCTTTTACACAGATACGCAGTATTTT. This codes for CATSDSFYTDTQYF.

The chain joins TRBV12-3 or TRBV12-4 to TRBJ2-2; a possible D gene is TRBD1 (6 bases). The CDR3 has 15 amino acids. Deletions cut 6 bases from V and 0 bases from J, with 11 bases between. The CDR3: CASRRQDTNTGELFF. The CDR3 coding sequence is TGTGCCAGCAGGAGACAGGACACGAACACCGGGGAGCTGTTTTTT.

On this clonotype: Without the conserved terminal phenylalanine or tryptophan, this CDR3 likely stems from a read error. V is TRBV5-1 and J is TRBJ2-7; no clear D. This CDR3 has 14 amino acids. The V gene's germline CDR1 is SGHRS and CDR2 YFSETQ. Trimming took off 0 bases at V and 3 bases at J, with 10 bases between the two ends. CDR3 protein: CASSLAPTSYEQYN. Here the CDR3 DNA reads TGCGCCAGCAGCTTGGCCCCGACGAGCTACGAGCAGTACAAC.

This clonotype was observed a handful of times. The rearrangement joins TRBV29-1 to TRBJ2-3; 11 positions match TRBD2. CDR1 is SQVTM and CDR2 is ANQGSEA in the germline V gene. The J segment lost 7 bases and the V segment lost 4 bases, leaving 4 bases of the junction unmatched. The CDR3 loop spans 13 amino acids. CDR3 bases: TGCAGCGTTGCTAGCGGGAGGAAGAATACGCAGTATTTT. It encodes CSVASGRKNTQYF.

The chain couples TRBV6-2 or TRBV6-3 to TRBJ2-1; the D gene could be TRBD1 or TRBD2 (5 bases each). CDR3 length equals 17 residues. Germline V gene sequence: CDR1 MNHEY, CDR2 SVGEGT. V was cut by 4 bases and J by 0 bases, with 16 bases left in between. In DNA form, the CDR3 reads TGTGCCAGCAGTTCTATCGAGGGGTTCCCCTCCTACAATGAGCAGTTCTTC. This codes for CASSSIEGFPSYNEQFF.

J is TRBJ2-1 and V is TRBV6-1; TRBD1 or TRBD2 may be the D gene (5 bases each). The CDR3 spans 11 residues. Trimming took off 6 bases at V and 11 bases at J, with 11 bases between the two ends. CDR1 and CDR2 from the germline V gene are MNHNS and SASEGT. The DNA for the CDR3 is TGTGCCAGCAGAGAACCGGGACAGCAGTTCTTC. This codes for CASREPGQQFF.

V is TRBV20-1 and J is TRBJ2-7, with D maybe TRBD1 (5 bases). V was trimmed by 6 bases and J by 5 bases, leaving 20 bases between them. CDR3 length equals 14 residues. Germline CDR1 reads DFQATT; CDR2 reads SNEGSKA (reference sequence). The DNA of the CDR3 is TGCAGTGCATCGACCCCAGGGAATATTAACGAGCAGTACTTC. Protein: CSASTPGNINEQYF.

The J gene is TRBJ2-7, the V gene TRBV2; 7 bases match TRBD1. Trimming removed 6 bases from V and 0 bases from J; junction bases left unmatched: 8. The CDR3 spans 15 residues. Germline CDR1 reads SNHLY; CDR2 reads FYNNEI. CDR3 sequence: CASRVEAGGSYEQYF. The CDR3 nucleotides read TGTGCCAGCAGAGTTGAAGCAGGGGGCTCCTACGAGCAGTACTTC.